Described below is a single T cell receptor (beta chain) sequence and its context. Its antigen is as yet unknown. cDNA reverse transcribed from extracted RNA served as the sequencing template. Assay used: immunoSEQ multiplex PCR; TCRdb lists only in-frame clones, some missing. This sample carries roughly 280,000 clones, 45% to 70% of them seen once, and the ten largest clones take about 0.89%. This CDR3 has 16 amino acids. V lost 0 bases to trimming and J lost 2 bases, with 11 bases between them. The V gene's germline CDR1 is SGHAT and CDR2 FQNNGV. The sample belongs to a study of CD8+ T cells in alopecia areata. Broader study findings: Scalp samples also yield sequences of resident alphabeta T cells from normal skin.

Treatment denoted: oral pan-JAK inhibitor, 5-10 mg twice daily. The rearrangement uses TRBV11-2 and TRBJ2-1; TRBD1 or TRBD2 may be the D gene (5 bases each). This receptor was identified in a human donor with alopecia areata. Sequenced material: CD4+ T cells sorted from blood, taken at approximately week 51, from a patient treated with tofacitinib. CDR3 residues: CASSLEDWGTYNEQFF. The CDR3 DNA sequence: TGTGCCAGCAGCTTAGAGGACTGGGGCACCTACAATGAGCAGTTCTTC.